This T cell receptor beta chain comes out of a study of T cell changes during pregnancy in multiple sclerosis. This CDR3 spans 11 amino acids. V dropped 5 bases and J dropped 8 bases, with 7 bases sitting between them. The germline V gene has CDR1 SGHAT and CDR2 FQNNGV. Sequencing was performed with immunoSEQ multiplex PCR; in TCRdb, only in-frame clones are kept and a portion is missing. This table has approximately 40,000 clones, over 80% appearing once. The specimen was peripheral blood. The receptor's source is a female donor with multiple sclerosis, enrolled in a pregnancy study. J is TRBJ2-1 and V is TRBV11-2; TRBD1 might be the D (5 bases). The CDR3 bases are TGTGCCAGCAGCCCAGGGTATGAGCAGTTCTTC. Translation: CASSPGYEQFF.